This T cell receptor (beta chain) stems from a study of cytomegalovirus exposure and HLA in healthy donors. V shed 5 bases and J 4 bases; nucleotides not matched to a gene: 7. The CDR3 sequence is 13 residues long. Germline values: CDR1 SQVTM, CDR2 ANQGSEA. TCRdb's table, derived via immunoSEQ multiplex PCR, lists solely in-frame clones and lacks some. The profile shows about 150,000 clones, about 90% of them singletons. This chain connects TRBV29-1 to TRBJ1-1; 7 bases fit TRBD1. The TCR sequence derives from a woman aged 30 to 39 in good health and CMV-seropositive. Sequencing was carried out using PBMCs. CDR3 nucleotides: TGCAGCGTTTCCCGGACAGGCGGCACTGAAGCTTTCTTT. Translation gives CSVSRTGGTEAFF.